One and the same sample provided the 2 T cell receptor beta chains below, sequenced in a study of radiotherapy plus CTLA-4 blockade in lung cancer. Sequenced by immunoSEQ multiplex PCR; TCRdb stores in-frame clones only, minus some. This table holds about 120,000 clones, roughly 74% found once. The sequences come from peripheral blood, collected from a patient treated with radiotherapy plus ipilimumab. The receptors shown here come from a human donor with non-small cell lung cancer who had a partial response to radiotherapy plus ipilimumab.

V and J are TRBV2 and TRBJ2-1; 8 nucleotides line up with TRBD2. V shed 2 bases, J shed 0 bases, and the junction held 3 bases outside the gene matches. This CDR3 contains 16 residues. Germline V CDR1 and CDR2: SNHLY, FYNNEI. CDR3 sequence reads: CASSERLASSYNEQFF. The CDR3 DNA follows: TGTGCCAGCAGTGAAAGACTAGCGAGCTCCTACAATGAGCAGTTCTTC.

A few counts support this clone. The CDR3 bases are TGTGCCAGCAGGTGGGACAGCATCTCTGGAAACACCATATATTTT. This gives the protein CASRWDSISGNTIYF. The V and J genes are TRBV7-2 and TRBJ1-3, with 7 bases fitting TRBD1. CDR3 length: 15 residues. The V gene's germline CDR1 is SGHTA and CDR2 FQGNSA. V was clipped by 6 bases and J by 0 bases; unmatched bases: 5.